The 14 T cell receptor beta chains below come from one sample, sequenced in a study of OX40 agonist ivuxolimab in advanced cancers. Libraries were prepared by immunoSEQ multiplex PCR; TCRdb keeps only in-frame clonotypes and omits some of them. Among some 75,000 clones listed, around 86% were seen once. This specimen consisted of CD4+ or CD8+ T cells sorted from blood, obtained in a trial of the OX40 agonist ivuxolimab. The receptors were sampled from an adult with an advanced solid tumor such as melanoma, head and neck, liver or kidney cancer.

The rearrangement joins TRBV7-3 to TRBJ2-1, with 15 bases that match TRBD2. J lost 8 bases, V lost 3 bases, and 8 bases had no gene match. Germline-derived CDR1 and CDR2 are SGHTA and FQGTGA. The CDR3 length is 17 residues. The CDR3: CASSFQGLAGGRDEQFF. CDR3 in DNA: TGTGCCAGCAGCTTTCAGGGACTAGCGGGGGGCCGGGATGAGCAGTTCTTC.

The table lists this clone with a count of one. The V and J genes are TRBV6-5 and TRBJ1-2; 7 positions match TRBD1. Germline V CDR1 and CDR2: MNHEY, SVGAGI. This CDR3 comprises 15 residues. The trim removed 4 bases at V and 3 bases at J, leaving 8 bases unmatched. CDR3: CASSWVYDRDYGYTF. The CDR3 DNA reads as TGTGCCAGCAGTTGGGTATACGACAGGGACTATGGCTACACCTTC.

The rearrangement joins TRBV19 to TRBJ1-5, with D perhaps matching TRBD1 (5 bases). Per the germline V gene, CDR1 is LNHDA and CDR2 is SQIVND (reference sequence). The CDR3 is 15 residues long. V was trimmed by 6 bases and J by 2 bases, leaving 14 bases between them. Here the CDR3 reads CASRGGDGGNQPQHF. In DNA, the CDR3 is TGTGCCAGTAGGGGTGGGGACGGAGGCAATCAGCCCCAGCATTTT.

The rearrangement joins TRBV10-3 to TRBJ1-1; weak D call: TRBD1 (6 bases). Trimming stripped 6 bases from V and 1 base from J, with 9 bases between. CDR3 length equals 13 residues. The germline V gene has CDR1 ENHRY and CDR2 SYGVKD. This CDR3 is CAISGTQNTEAFF. The CDR3 nucleotides read TGTGCCATCAGCGGGACACAGAACACTGAAGCTTTCTTT.

A note on this clone: Germline is not matched at one junction end, which may reflect a read error. V and J are TRBV30 and TRBJ1-2, with 7 nucleotides matching TRBD1. Per the germline V gene, CDR1 is GTSNPN and CDR2 is SVGIG (reference sequence). CDR3 size: 12 residues. The CDR3 loop is CALKILQGLPRF. In nucleotides, the CDR3 is TGTGCCTTAAAGATACTACAGGGGCTACCACGCTTC.

In its sample, this clone was seen once. This chain joins TRBV6-1 and TRBJ2-3; D is unresolved. This CDR3 has 14 amino acids. Trimming took 1 base from V and 4 from J, leaving 9 bases between them. Germline CDR1 is MNHNS and CDR2 is SASEGT. CDR3 amino acids: CASSEGAIPDTQYF. The CDR3 region has the DNA TGTGCCAGCAGTGAAGGGGCTATCCCAGATACGCAGTATTTT.

This chain connects TRBV28 to TRBJ2-7; D is possibly TRBD2 (7 bases). V lost 6 bases to trimming and J lost 2 bases, with 14 bases between them. CDR3 length equals 14 residues. Germline V gene data show CDR1 as MDHEN and CDR2 as SYDVKM. For the CDR3, the DNA is TGTGCCAGCAGGGGGGGGACAAATCCCTACGAGCAGTACTTC. It specifies CASRGGTNPYEQYF.

The chain couples TRBV12-5 to TRBJ2-7, with 9 bases fitting TRBD1. The CDR3 has 17 residues. V trimming: 2 bases; J trimming: 7 bases; junction bases outside the gene matches: 15. CDR1 LGHNT and CDR2 FRNRAP come from the germline V gene. The CDR3: CASGLNSGTGLRGEQYF. The CDR3 nucleotides read TGTGCTAGTGGTTTGAATTCCGGGACAGGGTTGAGGGGGGAGCAGTACTTC.

This sequence joins TRBV7-2 and TRBJ1-2; 8 positions agree with TRBD1. After removal of 1 base from V and 6 bases from J, the junction contained 4 bases not matched to a gene. The CDR3 covers 14 residues. Germline CDR1 reads SGHTA; CDR2 reads FQGNSA. CDR3 nucleotide sequence: TGTGCCAGCAGCTTAGGTGGGACAGGTGATGGCTACACCTTC. Amino acids: CASSLGGTGDGYTF.

The chain has TRBV28 and TRBJ1-1; D unresolved. Germline V gene sequence: CDR1 MDHEN, CDR2 SYDVKM. CDR3 size: 13 residues. Trimming pared 6 bases from V and 11 bases from J, leaving 19 bases between. In DNA, the CDR3 is TGTGCCAGCAGCCGGAACACCGGACTGAACGCTTTCTTT. Amino acid sequence: CASSRNTGLNAFF. The full variable domain, in which reference TRBV28 and TRBJ1-1 provide the parts outside the CDR3, is DVKVTQSSRYLVKRTGEKVFLECVQDMDHENMFWYRQDPGLGLRLIYFSYDVKMKEKGDIPEGYSVSREKKERFSLILESASTNQTSMYLCASSRNTGLNAFFGQGTRLTVV.

The rearrangement uses TRBV28 and TRBJ1-2; D not resolved. This CDR3 has 11 residues. The germline V and J ends were trimmed by 8 bases and 3 bases, with 7 bases remaining between them. Germline lookup yields CDR1 MDHEN and CDR2 SYDVKM. CDR3 DNA: TGTGCCAGCTCACAGTACTATGGCTACACCTTC. Translating gives CASSQYYGYTF.

This clone was seen only once. The rearrangement uses TRBV28 and TRBJ2-1, with 8 bases lining up with TRBD1. Germline CDR1 and CDR2: MDHEN and SYDVKM. The CDR3 sequence is 14 residues long. V trimming: 9 bases; J trimming: 8 bases; junction bases outside the gene matches: 12. The CDR3 DNA reads TGTGCCAGTGAACCAGGGGGCGCGTTATATGAGCAGTTCTTC. Protein sequence: CASEPGGALYEQFF.

This clone was observed once. The chain joins TRBV6-5 to TRBJ1-1; maybe TRBD1 (5 bases). The CDR3 has 12 amino acids. Germline V CDR1 and CDR2: MNHEY, SVGAGI. V dropped 10 bases and J dropped 4 bases, with 13 bases sitting between them. CDR3 residues: CATRAGGTEAFF. The CDR3 nucleotides are TGTGCCACCCGCGCGGGGGGCACTGAAGCTTTCTTT.

This chain connects TRBV7-6 to TRBJ2-7; TRBD2 aligns across 9 bases. Germline-derived CDR1 and CDR2 are SGHVS and FNYEAQ. The CDR3 consists of 15 residues. Trimming at V came to 1 base and at J to 3 bases, leaving 4 bases not matched to a gene. The CDR3 spells CASSLVAGGDYEQYF. For the CDR3, the DNA is TGTGCCAGCAGCTTAGTTGCGGGGGGGGACTACGAGCAGTACTTC.